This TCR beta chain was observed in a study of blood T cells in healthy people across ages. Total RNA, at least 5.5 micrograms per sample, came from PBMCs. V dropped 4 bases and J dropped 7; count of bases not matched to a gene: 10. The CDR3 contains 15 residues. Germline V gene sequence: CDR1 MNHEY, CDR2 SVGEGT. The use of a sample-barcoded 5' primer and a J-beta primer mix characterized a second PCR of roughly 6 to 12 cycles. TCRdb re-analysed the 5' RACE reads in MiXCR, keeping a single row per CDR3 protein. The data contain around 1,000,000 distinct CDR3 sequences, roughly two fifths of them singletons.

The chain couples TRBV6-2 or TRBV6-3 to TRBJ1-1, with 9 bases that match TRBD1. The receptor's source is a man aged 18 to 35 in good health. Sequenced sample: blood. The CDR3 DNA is TGTGCCAGCAGTTCCCACAGGGGGCGTGGACTTGAAGCTTTCTTT. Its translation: CASSSHRGRGLEAFF.